This passage covers 3 T cell receptor beta chains from one sample sequenced in a study of cytomegalovirus exposure and HLA in healthy donors. It was with 60 Vbeta and 13 Jbeta primers that the PCR ran. The table came from immunoSEQ multiplex PCR; TCRdb's copy has only in-frame clones and leaves some out. Of 150,000 to 160,000 clones detected, approximately 80% appear once; the ten largest clones hold approximately 4%. Material for sequencing was PBMCs. The source of these receptors is a middle-aged woman in good health and CMV-seronegative.

CDR3: CSVVVQGPTGELFF. The CDR3, as DNA: TGCAGCGTTGTCGTACAGGGCCCCACCGGGGAGCTGTTTTTT. The chain links TRBV29-1 to TRBJ2-2, with D possibly matching TRBD1 (6 bases). Per germline, CDR1 SQVTM and CDR2 ANQGSEA. The V and J ends lost 4 bases and 4 bases respectively, with 13 bases between them. This CDR3 is built from 14 residues.

The genes are TRBV29-1 and TRBJ1-2; D perhaps matches TRBD1 (5 bases). The ends were cut back, 7 bases at V and 3 bases at J, with 15 bases in the middle. Germline V gives CDR1 SQVTM, CDR2 ANQGSEA. CDR3 length equals 13 residues. The CDR3 sequence: CSAPRGLDYGYTF. For the CDR3, the DNA is TGCAGCGCCCCAAGGGGACTGGACTATGGCTACACCTTC.

CDR3 bases: TGTGCCAGCAGCTTCCGAGGTGGGACTATGGCCCACGAGCAGTACTTC. Amino acid sequence: CASSFRGGTMAHEQYF. The rearrangement links TRBV7-9 to TRBJ2-7; 7 bases are shared with TRBD2. The CDR3 spans 16 residues. The trim removed 3 bases at V and 5 bases at J, leaving 13 bases unmatched. Germline CDR1 SEHNR, CDR2 FQNEAQ (reference sequence).